Presented here are 32 T cell receptor beta chains from one specimen sequenced in a study of shared clonotypes between healthy human individuals. Profiling relied on immunoSEQ multiplex PCR, and the TCRdb table lists in-frame clones only, not all of them. The sample includes around 340,000 clones, more than 60% of them seen just once. What was sequenced was memory CD4+ T cells sorted from blood. Subset given: CD45RA-negative fraction. The receptors were gathered from a man aged 25-45 years in good health.

The table lists this clone with a few counts. The chain is built from TRBV10-3 and TRBJ2-3; possibly TRBD1 or TRBD2 for D (5 bases each). The CDR3 contains 15 residues. Trimming pared 2 bases from V and 6 bases from J, leaving 15 bases between. Looked up from germline, CDR1 is ENHRY and CDR2 is SYGVKD. DNA of the CDR3: TGTGCCATCAGTGAGAGGGGACCCCCGGCGGATACGCAGTATTTT. This codes for CAISERGPPADTQYF.

This clone was observed at least ten times. V is TRBV6-5 and J is TRBJ1-1; D is possibly TRBD1 (6 bases). This CDR3 has 14 amino acids. CDR1 MNHEY and CDR2 SVGAGI come from the germline V gene. Trimming removed 5 bases at V and 6 bases at J, with 16 bases between. The CDR3 bases are TGTGCCAGCAGTCTTTTGGGGGGGGGCTCTGAAGCTTTCTTT. It is translated as CASSLLGGGSEAFF.

V and J are TRBV30 and TRBJ1-1; 12 bases are shared with TRBD1. Germline CDR1 and CDR2: GTSNPN and SVGIG (reference sequence). V dropped 7 bases and J dropped 0; count of bases not matched to a gene: 15. The length of the CDR3 is 18 residues. CDR3 loop: CASRDRGRFARMNTEAFF. The CDR3, as DNA: TGTGCCTCCCGGGACAGGGGGCGCTTTGCCCGGATGAACACTGAAGCTTTCTTT.

This chain joins TRBV6-1 and TRBJ1-5; 8 nucleotides match TRBD1. The germline CDR1 and CDR2 sequences are MNHNS and SASEGT. CDR3 length equals 15 residues. V shed 5 bases, J shed 4 bases, and the junction held 7 bases outside the gene matches. The CDR3 region has the DNA TGTGCCAGCAGTCCACGGGACAGGACTAATCAGCCCCAGCATTTT. The encoded protein is CASSPRDRTNQPQHF.

The chain employs TRBV7-3 and TRBJ2-2; D remains unclear. Trimming removed 4 bases from V and 1 base from J, with 10 bases in between. Germline V CDR1 and CDR2: SGHTA, FQGTGA. This CDR3 contains 15 residues. CDR3: CASSYHVWNTGELFF. Written as DNA, the CDR3 is TGTGCCAGCAGCTACCACGTGTGGAACACCGGGGAGCTGTTTTTT.

This clone was counted many times. J is TRBJ2-7 and V is TRBV7-2, with D tentatively TRBD2 (5 bases). This CDR3 region has 15 residues. Trimming removed 5 bases from V and 0 bases from J, with 14 bases in between. Germline loops: CDR1 SGHTA, CDR2 FQGNSA. The CDR3 is CASSHSQAGSYEQYF. Written as DNA, the CDR3 is TGTGCCAGCAGCCACTCCCAGGCGGGCTCCTACGAGCAGTACTTC. Supplemented by reference TRBV7-2 and TRBJ2-7, the full variable domain reads GAGVSQSPSNKVTEKGKDVELRCDPISGHTALYWYRQSLGQGLEFLIYFQGNSAPDKSGLPSDRFSAERTGGSVSTLTIQRTQQEDSAVYLCASSHSQAGSYEQYFGPGTRLTVT.

The chain combines TRBV30 with TRBJ2-6; D remains ambiguous. This CDR3 has 15 residues. Trimming took 4 bases from V and 0 from J, leaving 10 bases between them. The germline V gene has CDR1 GTSNPN and CDR2 SVGIG (reference sequence). The CDR3 DNA follows: TGTGCCTGGACAGGAAGCCTCTCTGGGGCCAACGTCCTGACTTTC. This codes for CAWTGSLSGANVLTF.

This chain joins TRBV28 and TRBJ1-2, with 9 positions matching TRBD1. Germline V gene data show CDR1 as MDHEN and CDR2 as SYDVKM. The CDR3 is 14 residues long. V shed 1 base and J 8 bases; nucleotides not matched to a gene: 5. Written as DNA, the CDR3 is TGTGCCAGCAGTTTATCCGGGACAGGGAGAGGCTACACCTTC. Translation: CASSLSGTGRGYTF.

The chain links TRBV11-2 to TRBJ2-3; a weak D match, TRBD1 (6 bases). Germline V lookup: CDR1 SGHAT, CDR2 FQNNGV. The CDR3 has 16 amino acids. V lost 3 bases, J lost 4 bases, and 17 bases lay in between. The DNA for the CDR3 is TGTGCCAGCAGCTTTTCTTTGCTACAGGGCGCAGATACGCAGTATTTT. Amino acids: CASSFSLLQGADTQYF.

This clone showed up just a few times. The chain links TRBV29-1 to TRBJ1-2, with D maybe TRBD1 (5 bases). The CDR3 totals 14 residues. Germline assignment: CDR1 SQVTM and CDR2 ANQGSEA. Trimming removed 8 bases at V and 0 bases at J, with 16 bases between. The CDR3 DNA is TGCAGCTCGGGCTTAGCAGGGACTAACTATGGCTACACCTTC. Protein sequence: CSSGLAGTNYGYTF.

On this clone: This specimen includes other DNA sequences encoding the same CDR3. The chain employs TRBV18 and TRBJ2-3; 11 nucleotides agree with TRBD2. Germline CDR1 reads KGHSH; CDR2 reads LQKENI. The CDR3 has 17 residues. V dropped 3 bases and J dropped 7; count of bases not matched to a gene: 12. Here the CDR3 DNA reads TGTGCCAGCTCACCGACTAGCGGGACGTCAGGAATGCATACGCAGTATTTT. Translating it yields CASSPTSGTSGMHTQYF.

The chain has TRBV18 and TRBJ2-2; TRBD2 aligns across 9 bases. This CDR3 spans 17 amino acids. Unmatched junction bases numbered 3, after V lost 1 base and J lost 0 bases. Per germline, CDR1 KGHSH and CDR2 LQKENI. In nucleotides, the CDR3 is TGTGCCAGCTCACCACGATCTAGCGGGGCGAACACCGGGGAGCTGTTTTTT. Translating it yields CASSPRSSGANTGELFF. Complete variable domain (other parts from reference TRBV18 and TRBJ2-2): NAGVMQNPRHLVRRRGQEARLRCSPMKGHSHVYWYRQLPEEGLKFMVYLQKENIIDESGMPKERFSAEFPKEGPSILRIQQVVRGDSAAYFCASSPRSSGANTGELFFGEGSRLTVL.

V gene TRBV7-3 combines with J gene TRBJ2-5; D ambiguous. The CDR3 covers 14 residues. The germline CDR1 and CDR2 sequences are SGHTA and FQGTGA. The ends were cut back, 2 bases at V and 4 bases at J, with 11 bases in the middle. CDR3 loop: CASSLASFGETQYF. The CDR3 nucleotides read TGTGCCAGCAGCTTAGCTAGTTTCGGAGAGACCCAGTACTTC.

J is TRBJ2-1 and V is TRBV7-8, with D unclear. V gave up 3 bases and J gave up 5 bases, with 2 bases separating them. The CDR3 is 11 residues long. The germline V gene encodes CDR1 SGHVS and CDR2 FQNEAQ. The CDR3 DNA sequence: TGTGCCAGCAGCTTTAACAATGAGCAGTTCTTC. It yields the protein CASSFNNEQFF.

At least ten counts were recorded for this clone. This rearrangement joins TRBV30 to TRBJ1-2; 7 bases map to TRBD1. This CDR3 is 16 amino acids long. Germline V gene sequence: CDR1 GTSNPN, CDR2 SVGIG (reference sequence). The trim removed 3 bases at V and 5 bases at J, leaving 15 bases unmatched. The CDR3 nucleotides read TGTGCCTGGAGCTCCGGACAGGCGGTAGGAGGGTATGGCTACACCTTC. It yields the protein CAWSSGQAVGGYGYTF.

This sequence joins TRBV20-1 and TRBJ2-1; perhaps TRBD1 as D (5 bases). There are 11 residues in the CDR3. Germline CDR1 and CDR2: DFQATT and SNEGSKA (reference sequence). The chain's CDR3 is CGAFSYNEQFF. DNA of the CDR3: TGCGGGGCGTTCTCCTACAATGAGCAGTTCTTC.

V usage is TRBV4-1 and J usage is TRBJ2-6; TRBD1 might be the D (6 bases). This CDR3 spans 18 amino acids. The germline V gene has CDR1 MGHRA and CDR2 YSYEKL. V lost 4 bases to trimming and J lost 0 bases, with 16 bases between them. The CDR3 here is CASSPRGGSLSGANVLTF. In DNA form, the CDR3 reads TGCGCCAGCAGCCCCAGAGGGGGTTCTCTCTCTGGGGCCAACGTCCTGACTTTC.

V and J are TRBV5-8 and TRBJ1-5, with 7 bases that match TRBD1. Unmatched junction bases numbered 12, after V lost 0 bases and J lost 0 bases. The CDR3 has 19 residues. CDR1 is SGHTS, CDR2 YDEGEE, per germline. This chain's CDR3 is CASSLARDSREYSNQPQHF. CDR3 bases: TGTGCCAGCAGCTTGGCCCGGGACAGTCGAGAGTATAGCAATCAGCCCCAGCATTTT.

The chain couples TRBV19 to TRBJ1-5, with TRBD1 matching over 7 bases. Looked up from germline, CDR1 is LNHDA and CDR2 is SQIVND (reference sequence). V lost 6 bases to trimming and J lost 0 bases; unmatched junction nucleotides: 8. The CDR3 runs 16 residues. CDR3 loop: CASRPVGTVSNQPQHF. The CDR3 DNA reads as TGTGCCAGTAGACCTGTCGGGACAGTTAGCAATCAGCCCCAGCATTTT.

The chain is built from TRBV9 and TRBJ2-7; no clear D. The V gene's germline CDR1 is SGDLS and CDR2 YYNGEE. V was trimmed by 0 bases and J by 3 bases, leaving 7 bases between them. This CDR3 has 13 residues. In DNA, the CDR3 is TGTGCCAGCAGCGTAGAGCCCCGCTACGAGCAGTACTTC. Translating gives CASSVEPRYEQYF. The variable domain in full, completed from reference TRBV9 and TRBJ2-7, reads DSGVTQTPKHLITATGQRVTLRCSPRSGDLSVYWYQQSLDQGLQFLIQYYNGEERAKGNILERFSAQQFPDLHSELNLSSLELGDSALYFCASSVEPRYEQYFGPGTRLTVT.

This clone is a singleton in its sample. V usage is TRBV19 and J usage is TRBJ1-1; 7 nucleotides line up with TRBD1. Germline loops: CDR1 LNHDA, CDR2 SQIVND (reference sequence). The CDR3 has 15 amino acids. J gave up 0 bases and V 6 bases, and 7 bases lay outside the gene matches. Written as DNA, the CDR3 is TGTGCCAGTAGGACATCGGGACAGTTGAACACTGAAGCTTTCTTT. Translation: CASRTSGQLNTEAFF.

The V and J genes are TRBV19 and TRBJ2-1, with 11 bases matching TRBD1. Germline lookup yields CDR1 LNHDA and CDR2 SQIVND (reference sequence). V shed 6 bases, J shed 5 bases, and the junction held 9 bases outside the gene matches. The CDR3 is 16 residues long. The DNA for the CDR3 is TGTGCCAGTAGAGCCCCCGGACAGGGGGCGAACAATGAGCAGTTCTTC. Translated: CASRAPGQGANNEQFF.

Here the CDR3 reads CASSSRGWQETQYF. In DNA, the CDR3 is TGTGCCAGCAGCTCCCGGGGCTGGCAAGAGACCCAGTACTTC. The V gene is TRBV5-4, the J gene TRBJ2-5; D might be TRBD1 or TRBD2, each matching 5 bases. Trimming pared 3 bases from V and 2 bases from J, leaving 11 bases between. The CDR3 is made up of 14 amino acids. The germline CDR1 and CDR2 sequences are SGHNT and YYREEE (reference sequence).

V is TRBV7-3 and J is TRBJ2-4; TRBD1 might be the D (6 bases). This CDR3 comprises 17 residues. Trimming removed 1 base from V and 0 bases from J, with 13 bases in between. Germline CDR1 reads SGHTA; CDR2 reads FQGTGA. As DNA, the CDR3 is TGTGCCAGCAGCTTAATAGGGCAGGGGCTAGCCAAAAACATTCAGTACTTC. Its translation is CASSLIGQGLAKNIQYF.

The chain has TRBV5-4 and TRBJ1-5, with no clear D. V lost 0 bases and J lost 5, with 3 bases in between. Germline-derived CDR1 and CDR2 are SGHNT and YYREEE (reference sequence). The CDR3 spans 12 residues. The DNA for the CDR3 is TGTGCCAGCAGCTTGGATGATCAGCCCCAGCATTTT. It translates to CASSLDDQPQHF.

The rearrangement links TRBV7-8 to TRBJ1-3, with a possible D match to TRBD1 (6 bases). The CDR3 consists of 14 residues. Per germline, CDR1 SGHVS and CDR2 FQNEAQ. The V and J ends lost 6 bases and 0 bases respectively, with 9 bases between them. Here the CDR3 reads CASSTGISGNTIYF. Here the CDR3 DNA reads TGTGCCAGCAGTACAGGGATCTCTGGAAACACCATATATTTT.

The genes are TRBV29-1 and TRBJ2-1, with D unclear. The CDR3 runs 14 residues. Trimming cost V 1 base and J 5 bases, with 12 bases left between them. In germline, CDR1 is SQVTM, CDR2 ANQGSEA. In DNA form, the CDR3 reads TGCAGCGTTGAAGTGGGCGGAGCTAACAATGAGCAGTTCTTC. Translation gives CSVEVGGANNEQFF.

CDR3 sequence (DNA): TGTGCCACCAGCAGGGACGGGGGGTCGCAGTTCTTC. Its translation is CATSRDGGSQFF. The rearrangement uses TRBV15 and TRBJ2-1; the match to TRBD2 covers 7 bases. V was clipped by 3 bases and J by 12 bases; unmatched bases: 5. The CDR3 is made up of 12 amino acids. The germline gives CDR1 LNHNV, CDR2 YYDKDF (reference sequence).

The V gene is TRBV4-1, the J gene TRBJ1-5, with 7 positions matching TRBD1. Trimming removed 5 bases from V and 5 bases from J; junction bases left unmatched: 12. The V gene's germline CDR1 is MGHRA and CDR2 YSYEKL. This CDR3 region has 16 residues. The CDR3 region has the DNA TGCGCCAGCAGCAGAGGGGGGACAGAAGAATATCAGCCCCAGCATTTT. This sequence encodes CASSRGGTEEYQPQHF.

Comments on this clone: One end of the junction varies from germline; a read error may be responsible. The CDR3 loop is CANSERTGGEKLFF. The CDR3 DNA is TGTGCCAACAGTGAACGGACAGGTGGTGAAAAACTGTTTTTT. This chain uses TRBV25-1 with TRBJ1-4; 7 bases map to TRBD1. CDR3 size: 14 residues. Germline-derived CDR1 and CDR2 are MGHDK and SYGVNS.

The genes are TRBV5-6 and TRBJ2-1; D tentatively reads TRBD1 or TRBD2 (6 bases each). Germline CDR1 is SGHDT and CDR2 is YYEEEE. This CDR3 has 16 residues. The ends were cut back, 2 bases at V and 0 bases at J, with 12 bases in the middle. CDR3 DNA sequence: TGTGCCAGCAGCTTTGGGGGGCCAAACTCCTACAATGAGCAGTTCTTC. Its translation: CASSFGGPNSYNEQFF.

The rearrangement links TRBV30 to TRBJ2-3; TRBD1 agrees at 8 bases. In germline, CDR1 is GTSNPN, CDR2 SVGIG (reference sequence). This CDR3 has 14 residues. J lost 0 bases, V lost 6 bases, and 5 bases had no gene match. The CDR3 spells CACDRGTSTDTQYF. As DNA, the CDR3 is TGTGCCTGTGACAGGGGTACTAGCACAGATACGCAGTATTTT.